Below are 6 T cell receptor beta chains sequenced from a single sample in a study of CD8+ T cells in alopecia areata. Following RNA extraction, reverse transcription yielded cDNA that acted as the sequencing template. The data were produced by immunoSEQ multiplex PCR, yet TCRdb's version contains in-frame clones alone and is incomplete. This sample has roughly 19,000 clones, with around 66% found just once. Peripheral blood, together with lesional scalp punch biopsies, was collected from alopecia areata patients. Sequencing was performed on skin, taken at week 0. The receptor source for this set is a human donor with alopecia areata.

The chain carries TRBV10-3 and TRBJ1-5; D is unclear. Germline V gene sequence: CDR1 ENHRY, CDR2 SYGVKD. Between the trimmed V and J ends, which lost 2 bases and 7 bases, there was a span of 6 bases. The CDR3 is made up of 12 amino acids. CDR3 in DNA: TGTGCCATCAGTGAGATAGAACAGCCCCAGCATTTT. Encoded protein: CAISEIEQPQHF.

V and J are TRBV7-2 and TRBJ2-5; D is ambiguous. This CDR3 is built from 11 residues. Between the trimmed V and J ends, which lost 2 bases and 5 bases, there was a span of 3 bases. From germline, CDR1 is SGHTA and CDR2 FQGNSA. The CDR3 region is CASSLWETQYF. The DNA for the CDR3 is TGTGCCAGCAGCTTATGGGAGACCCAGTACTTC.

V usage is TRBV4-3 and J usage is TRBJ1-3, with no clear D. The CDR3 totals 16 residues. Germline V gene data show CDR1 as LGHNA and CDR2 as YSLEER. Trimming removed 1 base from V and 0 bases from J, with 10 bases in between. CDR3 DNA sequence: TGCGCCAGCAGCCAAGGTGGGCCCAACTCTGGAAACACCATATATTTT. It encodes CASSQGGPNSGNTIYF.

The V call is TRBV5-6, the J call TRBJ1-3; 10 bases are a match to TRBD1. The CDR3 is 13 residues long. The germline V gene has CDR1 SGHDT and CDR2 YYEEEE. V gave up 4 bases and J gave up 7 bases; unmatched junction bases: 2. CDR3 region: CASSLGQGNTIYF. The CDR3 DNA reads as TGTGCCAGCAGCCTGGGACAGGGGAACACCATATATTTT.

The chain combines TRBV25-1 with TRBJ2-1; D might be TRBD1 (6 bases). The CDR3 runs 16 residues. The germline gives CDR1 MGHDK, CDR2 SYGVNS. V lost 1 base and J lost 7, with 17 bases in between. CDR3 protein: CASSEFSGDNYNEQFF. The CDR3 nucleotides are TGTGCCAGCAGTGAATTCTCAGGGGACAACTATAATGAGCAGTTCTTC. The variable domain in full, with the rest retrieved from reference TRBV25-1 and TRBJ2-1, is EADIYQTPRYLVIGTGKKITLECSQTMGHDKMYWYQQDPGMELHLIHYSYGVNSTEKGDLSSESTVSRIRTEHFPLTLESARPSHTSQYLCASSEFSGDNYNEQFFGPGTRLTVL.

Only a few counts were recorded for this clone. This rearrangement joins TRBV7-2 to TRBJ2-5; TRBD1 matches 8 bases. V shed 1 base and J 5 bases; nucleotides not matched to a gene: 9. The CDR3 covers 16 residues. Per germline, CDR1 SGHTA and CDR2 FQGNSA. The CDR3 sequence: CASSLDHRTGRETQYF. In nucleotides, the CDR3 is TGTGCCAGCAGCTTAGACCATCGGACAGGGCGGGAGACCCAGTACTTC.